The T cell receptor (beta chain) described here comes from a study of neurological immune-mediated disorders (dated by TCRdb to about 2019). About the full investigation: Among the roughly 34 multiple sclerosis patients, relapsing-remitting MS was present in roughly 30 and secondary progressive MS was present in 3. The cohort included about 70 subjects: about 15 with HAM/TSP, about 34 with multiple sclerosis, and some 20 healthy controls. Longitudinal samples, technical triplicates and paired sorted CD4+ and CD8+ T-cell subsets, alongside PBMC samples, were included among the roughly 100 TCR-beta libraries. The study compared peripheral blood TCR-beta repertoires of HTLV-I-associated myelopathy (HAM/TSP) patients, multiple sclerosis patients and healthy controls using UMI-based sequencing. Summary of the overall study and its limitations: Expanded clones from different subjects shared no identical CDR3 amino acid sequences, which suggests that TCR-beta repertoires were private in all groups. The MS cluster was not associated with any clinical or MRI features, and the authors stated that larger cohorts are needed. The highest TCR clonal expansion was observed in HAM/TSP patients, whereas the lowest was observed in MS patients, even when compared with healthy controls. Phylogenetic analysis grouped repertoires from 18 of 34 MS patients into a cluster of related CDR3 sequences, suggesting a possible repertoire-level signature.

cDNA was synthesized by template-switch 5'RACE using a primer with a 10-nucleotide random unique molecular identifier that tagged each TCR transcript. Every sequencing run covered 15-18 subjects and yielded more than 180 million TCR-beta sequences. The RNeasy kit was used to extract total RNA. Using the KAPA Real-time Library Amplification kit, TCR-beta VDJ regions were amplified with primers for the TCR constant region and the 5'RACE anchor. Sample indexes and Illumina adaptors were added in a first PCR, after which library yield was increased in a second PCR. After Ampure bead purification, the TCR product of roughly 650 bp was size-selected on a 2% E-gel SizeSelection system. Before pooling, libraries had their quality checked on a Bioanalyzer, their concentration measured with Qubit, and their quantity determined with the Kapa Library Quantification kit. An Illumina HiSeq 2500 was used to sequence the libraries paired-end at 2 x 150 bp. To increase sequence diversity, 25-30% phiX was spiked into each library pool. The authors processed their data as follows. The UMI-based MiGEC pipeline processed quality-filtered reads and removed over 80% of raw TCR sequences during error correction. IMGT germline references were used for aligning VDJ genes, and each clonotype was defined as a unique CDR3 amino acid sequence together with its V-J genes. Clonal expansion, Shannon diversity and CDR3 relatedness (CalcPairwiseDistances, ClusterSamples) were evaluated with VDJtools, and phylogenetic trees were built with CLCbio workbench. Clones with at least 8 unique UMIs were defined as expanded, with this threshold being based on coefficient-of-variation modelling across technical triplicates. TCRdb's own reprocessing of the public reads used fastp at Q25 and MiXCR and kept productive beta chains. Under each unique CDR3 protein, matching rows form one entry showing the most common genes and DNA. The V and J calls follow TCRdb's processing rather than the paper's. The sample table holds about 46,000 distinct CDR3 sequences, of which approximately 3% were seen once. Around 15% of the sample is in the top ten clones.

For unsorted PBMC libraries, 2 million PBMCs were used after storage in RNAlater at -80 degrees C until RNA extraction. Multiple sclerosis patients were enrolled in a US clinical protocol under which disease progression was evaluated by magnetic resonance imaging. Peripheral blood was subjected to Ficoll-Hypaque density gradient centrifugation to isolate PBMCs, which were then cryopreserved in liquid nitrogen. Measured from the cysteine to the phenylalanine, the CDR3 is 8 residues long. The read is trimmed to its CDR3 DNA, 24 bases read in frame from base 1. CDR1 and CDR2, per the germline V gene (reference sequence), are LNHNV and YYDKDF. This clonotype has a count of ten or more. No antigen is known for it. Base quality data are lacking; no much larger clone is found one base away.

This sequence was found in a woman aged 50 to 60 with multiple sclerosis. This sequence uses TRBV15 and TRBJ1-5; the D segment cannot be called with confidence. Material: PBMCs. The CDR3: CSNQPQHF. The nucleotides are TGTAGCAATCAGCCCCAGCATTTT.